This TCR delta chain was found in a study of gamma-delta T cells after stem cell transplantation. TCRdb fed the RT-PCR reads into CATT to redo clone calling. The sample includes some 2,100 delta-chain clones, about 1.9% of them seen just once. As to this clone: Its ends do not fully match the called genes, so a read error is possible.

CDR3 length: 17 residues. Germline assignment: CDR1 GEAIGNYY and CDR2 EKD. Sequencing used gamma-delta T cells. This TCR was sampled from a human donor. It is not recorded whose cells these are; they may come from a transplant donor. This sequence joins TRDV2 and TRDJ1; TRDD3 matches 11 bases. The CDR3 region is CAGDTVGGGYAPEKRIF. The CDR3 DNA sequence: TGTGCCGGGGACACCGTGGGTGGGGGATACGCACCCGAGAAACGCATCTTT.